Only a few counts were recorded for the clone carrying this T cell receptor (beta chain). This CDR3 is 16 amino acids long. The J segment lost 2 bases and the V segment lost 3 bases, leaving 4 bases of the junction unmatched. The germline gives CDR1 SGHRS, CDR2 YFSETQ. The data stem from a study of T cells in Graves' hyperthyroidism and ophthalmopathy. Amplified TCR beta CDR3 regions came from RNA transcripts. The primer set for the first-round RT-PCR of the TCR CDR3 was HTBI. TCRdb re-called the multiplex PCR reads with MiXCR, one entry per CDR3 protein. The repertoire holds fewer than 500,000 distinct CDR3 sequences, with roughly 15% as singletons.

The sample was blood. The TCR originated in a man in his late teens or twenties with Graves' ophthalmopathy. The gene calls are TRBV5-1 and TRBJ2-3; TRBD2 aligns across 12 bases. CDR3 sequence (DNA): TGCGCCAGCAGCTCCGGACTAGCGGGGTTCACAGATACGCAGTATTTT. It specifies CASSSGLAGFTDTQYF. Looking up the rest from reference TRBV5-1 and TRBJ2-3 gives the full variable domain: KAGVTQTPRYLIKTRGQQVTLSCSPISGHRSVSWYQQTPGQGLQFLFEYFSETQRNKGNFPGRFSGRQFSNSRSEMNVSTLELGDSALYLCASSSGLAGFTDTQYFGPGTRLTVL.